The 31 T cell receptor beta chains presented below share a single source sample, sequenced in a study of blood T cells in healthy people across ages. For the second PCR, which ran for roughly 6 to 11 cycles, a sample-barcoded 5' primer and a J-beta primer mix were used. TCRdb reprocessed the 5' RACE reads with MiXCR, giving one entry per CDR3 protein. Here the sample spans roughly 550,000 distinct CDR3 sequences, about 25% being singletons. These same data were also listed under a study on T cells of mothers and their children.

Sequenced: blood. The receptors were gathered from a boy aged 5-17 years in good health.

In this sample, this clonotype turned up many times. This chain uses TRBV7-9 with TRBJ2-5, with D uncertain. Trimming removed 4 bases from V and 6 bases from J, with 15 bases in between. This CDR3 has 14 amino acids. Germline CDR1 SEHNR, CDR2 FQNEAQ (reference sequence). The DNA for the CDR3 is TGTGCCAGCAGCTCAATGGTTCTTCAACAGACCCAGTACTTC. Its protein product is CASSSMVLQQTQYF.

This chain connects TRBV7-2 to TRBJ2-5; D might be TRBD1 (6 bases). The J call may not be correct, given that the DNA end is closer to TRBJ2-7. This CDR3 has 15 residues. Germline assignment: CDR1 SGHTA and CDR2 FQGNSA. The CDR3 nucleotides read TGTGCCAGCAGCTTAGAGGCGACAGGTTCCTACGAGCAGTACTTC. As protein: CASSLEATGSYEQYF.

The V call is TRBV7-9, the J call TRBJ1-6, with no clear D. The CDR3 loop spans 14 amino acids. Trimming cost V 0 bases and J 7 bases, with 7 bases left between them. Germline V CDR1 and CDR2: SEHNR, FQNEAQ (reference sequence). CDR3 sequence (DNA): TGTGCCAGCAGCTTAGCACACCCAAATTCACCCCTCCACTTT. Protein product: CASSLAHPNSPLHF.

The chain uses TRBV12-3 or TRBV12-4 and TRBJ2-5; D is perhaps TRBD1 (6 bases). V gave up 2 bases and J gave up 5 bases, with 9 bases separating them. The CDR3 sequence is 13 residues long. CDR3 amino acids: CASSLNRDETQYF. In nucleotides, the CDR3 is TGTGCCAGCAGTTTAAACAGGGATGAGACCCAGTACTTC.

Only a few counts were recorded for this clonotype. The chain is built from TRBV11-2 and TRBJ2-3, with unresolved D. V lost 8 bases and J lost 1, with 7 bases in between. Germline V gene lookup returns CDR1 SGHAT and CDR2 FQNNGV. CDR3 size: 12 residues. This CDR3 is CASLPGTDTQYF. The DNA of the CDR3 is TGTGCCAGCCTCCCAGGCACAGATACGCAGTATTTT.

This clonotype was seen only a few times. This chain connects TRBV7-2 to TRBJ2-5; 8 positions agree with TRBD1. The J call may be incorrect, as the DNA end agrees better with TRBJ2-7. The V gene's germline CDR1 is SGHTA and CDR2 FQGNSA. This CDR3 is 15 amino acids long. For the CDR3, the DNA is TGTGCCAGCAGCTTAGGTGGGACAGGCCCCTACGAGCAGTACTTC. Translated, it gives CASSLGGTGPYEQYF.

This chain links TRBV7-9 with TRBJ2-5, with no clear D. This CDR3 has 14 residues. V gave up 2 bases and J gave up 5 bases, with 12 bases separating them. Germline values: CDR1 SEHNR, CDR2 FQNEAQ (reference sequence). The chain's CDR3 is CASSLSLLGETQYF. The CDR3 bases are TGTGCCAGCAGCTTAAGTCTCCTGGGGGAGACCCAGTACTTC. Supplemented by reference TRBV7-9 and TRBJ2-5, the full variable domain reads DTGVSQNPRHKITKRGQNVTFRCDPISEHNRLYWYRQTLGQGPEFLTYFQNEAQLEKSRLLSDRFSAERPKGSFSTLEIQRTEQGDSAMYLCASSLSLLGETQYFGPGTRLLVL.

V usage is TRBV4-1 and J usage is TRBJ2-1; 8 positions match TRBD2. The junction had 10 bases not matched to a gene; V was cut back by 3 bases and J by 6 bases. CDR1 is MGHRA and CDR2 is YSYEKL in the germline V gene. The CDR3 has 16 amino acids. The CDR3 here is CASSQVPFSGVNEQFF. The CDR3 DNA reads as TGCGCCAGCAGCCAGGTCCCCTTTAGCGGGGTCAATGAGCAGTTCTTC.

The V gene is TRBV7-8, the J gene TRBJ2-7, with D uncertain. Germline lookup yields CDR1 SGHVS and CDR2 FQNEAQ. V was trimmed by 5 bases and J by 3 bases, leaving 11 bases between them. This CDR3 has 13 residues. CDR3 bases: TGTGCCAGCAGCCCTTTAACGGGCTACGAGCAGTACTTC. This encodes CASSPLTGYEQYF.

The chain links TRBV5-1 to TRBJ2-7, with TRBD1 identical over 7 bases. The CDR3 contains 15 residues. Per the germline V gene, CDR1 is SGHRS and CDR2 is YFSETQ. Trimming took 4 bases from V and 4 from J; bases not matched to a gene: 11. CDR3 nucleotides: TGCGCCAGCAGCAGTCCAGAGGGGGCCGGGTACGAGCAGTACTTC. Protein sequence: CASSSPEGAGYEQYF.

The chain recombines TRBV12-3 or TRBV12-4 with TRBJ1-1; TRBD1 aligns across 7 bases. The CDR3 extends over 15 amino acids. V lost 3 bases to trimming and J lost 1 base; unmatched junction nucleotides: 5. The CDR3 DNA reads TGTGCCAGCAGTTTTTTCTACAGGGGGAACACTGAAGCTTTCTTT. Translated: CASSFFYRGNTEAFF.

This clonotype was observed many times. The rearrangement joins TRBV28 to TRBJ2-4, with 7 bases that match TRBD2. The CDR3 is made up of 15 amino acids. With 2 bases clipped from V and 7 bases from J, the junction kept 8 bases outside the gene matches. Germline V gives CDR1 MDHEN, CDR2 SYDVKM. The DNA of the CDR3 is TGTGCCAGCAGTTTAGGGCTAGCGGAGCCCAACATTCAGTACTTC. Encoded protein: CASSLGLAEPNIQYF.

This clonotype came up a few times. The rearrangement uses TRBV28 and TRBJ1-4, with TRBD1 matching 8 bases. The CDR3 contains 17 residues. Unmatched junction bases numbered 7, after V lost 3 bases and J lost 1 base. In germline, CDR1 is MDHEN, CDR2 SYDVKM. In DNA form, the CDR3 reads TGTGCCAGCAGTTTTCGCAGGGGGCGAGTAACTAATGAAAAACTGTTTTTT. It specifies CASSFRRGRVTNEKLFF. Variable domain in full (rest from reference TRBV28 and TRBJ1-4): DVKVTQSSRYLVKRTGEKVFLECVQDMDHENMFWYRQDPGLGLRLIYFSYDVKMKEKGDIPEGYSVSREKKERFSLILESASTNQTSMYLCASSFRRGRVTNEKLFFGSGTQLSVL.

CDR3 amino acids: CASSLAGGITQPQHF. CDR3 nucleotides: TGTGCCAGCAGCTTAGCTGGAGGAATTACTCAGCCCCAGCATTTT. The chain employs TRBV7-9 and TRBJ1-5; no reliable D call. V gave up 0 bases and J gave up 6 bases, with 12 bases separating them. This CDR3 has 15 amino acids. Looked up from germline, CDR1 is SEHNR and CDR2 is FQNEAQ (reference sequence).

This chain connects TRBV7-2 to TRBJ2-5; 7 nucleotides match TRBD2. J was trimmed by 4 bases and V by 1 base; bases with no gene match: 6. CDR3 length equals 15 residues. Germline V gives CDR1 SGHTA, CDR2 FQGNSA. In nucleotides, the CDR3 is TGTGCCAGCAGCTTAGGACTAGCCGTGGGAGAGACCCAGTACTTC. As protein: CASSLGLAVGETQYF.

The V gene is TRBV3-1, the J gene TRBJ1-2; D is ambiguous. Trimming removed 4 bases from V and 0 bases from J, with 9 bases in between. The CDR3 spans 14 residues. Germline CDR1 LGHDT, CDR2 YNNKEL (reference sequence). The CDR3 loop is CASSRAEANYGYTF. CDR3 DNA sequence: TGTGCCAGCAGCCGGGCAGAGGCTAACTATGGCTACACCTTC.

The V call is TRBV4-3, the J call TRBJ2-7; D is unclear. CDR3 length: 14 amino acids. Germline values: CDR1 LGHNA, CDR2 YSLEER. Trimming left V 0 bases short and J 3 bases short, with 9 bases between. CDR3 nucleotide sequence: TGCGCCAGCAGCCAAGAGCTAGGGCGCTACGAGCAGTACTTC. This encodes CASSQELGRYEQYF.

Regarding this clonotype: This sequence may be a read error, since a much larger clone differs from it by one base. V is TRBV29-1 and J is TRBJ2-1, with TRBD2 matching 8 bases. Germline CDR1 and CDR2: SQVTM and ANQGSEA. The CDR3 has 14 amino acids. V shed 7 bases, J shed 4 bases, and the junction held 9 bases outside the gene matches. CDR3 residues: CSAPGLDDYNEQFF. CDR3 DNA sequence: TGCAGCGCCCCGGGACTAGACGATTACAATGAGCAGTTCTTC.

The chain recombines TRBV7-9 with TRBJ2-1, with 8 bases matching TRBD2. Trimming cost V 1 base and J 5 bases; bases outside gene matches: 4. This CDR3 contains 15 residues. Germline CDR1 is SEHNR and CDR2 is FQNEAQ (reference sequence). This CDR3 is CASSLGMGLDNEQFF. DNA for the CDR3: TGTGCCAGCAGCTTAGGGATGGGACTAGACAATGAGCAGTTCTTC.

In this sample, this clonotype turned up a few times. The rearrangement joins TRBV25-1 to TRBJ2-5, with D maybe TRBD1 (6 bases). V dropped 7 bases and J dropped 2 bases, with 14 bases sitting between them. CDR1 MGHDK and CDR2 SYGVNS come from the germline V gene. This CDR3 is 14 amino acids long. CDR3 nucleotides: TGTGCCAGCACCAGGGGACGAGGGCAAGAGACCCAGTACTTC. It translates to CASTRGRGQETQYF.

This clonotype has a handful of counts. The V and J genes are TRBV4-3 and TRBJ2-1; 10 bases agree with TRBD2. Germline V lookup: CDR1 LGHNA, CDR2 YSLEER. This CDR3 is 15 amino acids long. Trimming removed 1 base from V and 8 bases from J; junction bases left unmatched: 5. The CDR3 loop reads CASSQGLAGPDEQFF. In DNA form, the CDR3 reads TGCGCCAGCAGCCAAGGACTAGCGGGCCCGGATGAGCAGTTCTTC.

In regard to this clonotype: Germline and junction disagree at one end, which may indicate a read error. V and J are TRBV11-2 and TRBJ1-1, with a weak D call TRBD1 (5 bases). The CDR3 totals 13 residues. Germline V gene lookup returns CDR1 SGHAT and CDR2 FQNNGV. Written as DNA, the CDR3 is TGTGCCGGCAGCCCCTACGGGGGAACTGAAGCTTTCTTT. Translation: CAGSPYGGTEAFF.

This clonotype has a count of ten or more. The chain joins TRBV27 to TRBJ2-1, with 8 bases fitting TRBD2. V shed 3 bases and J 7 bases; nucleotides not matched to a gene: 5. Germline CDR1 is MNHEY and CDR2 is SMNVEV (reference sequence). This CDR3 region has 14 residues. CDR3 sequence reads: CASSFLAGDNEQFF. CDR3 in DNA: TGTGCCAGCAGTTTTCTAGCGGGTGATAATGAGCAGTTCTTC.

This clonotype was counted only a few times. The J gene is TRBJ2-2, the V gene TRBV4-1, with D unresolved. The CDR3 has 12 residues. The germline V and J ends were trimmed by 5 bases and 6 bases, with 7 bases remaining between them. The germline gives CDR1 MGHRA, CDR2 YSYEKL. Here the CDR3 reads CASSSRAGELFF. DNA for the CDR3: TGCGCCAGCAGCTCTAGGGCCGGGGAGCTGTTTTTT.

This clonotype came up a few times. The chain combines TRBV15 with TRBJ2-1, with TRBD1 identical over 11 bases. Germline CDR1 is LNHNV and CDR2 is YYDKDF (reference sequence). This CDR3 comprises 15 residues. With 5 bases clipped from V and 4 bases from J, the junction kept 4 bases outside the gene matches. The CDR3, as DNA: TGTGCCACCAGCTGCCGGGACAGGGGGTACAATGAGCAGTTCTTC. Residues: CATSCRDRGYNEQFF.

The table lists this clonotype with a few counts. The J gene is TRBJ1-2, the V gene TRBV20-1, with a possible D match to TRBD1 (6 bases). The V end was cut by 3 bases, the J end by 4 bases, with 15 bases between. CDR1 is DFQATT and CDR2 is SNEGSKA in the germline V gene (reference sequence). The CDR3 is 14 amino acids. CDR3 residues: CSARARGSGYGYTF. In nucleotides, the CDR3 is TGCAGTGCTAGGGCCAGGGGTTCCGGCTATGGCTACACCTTC.

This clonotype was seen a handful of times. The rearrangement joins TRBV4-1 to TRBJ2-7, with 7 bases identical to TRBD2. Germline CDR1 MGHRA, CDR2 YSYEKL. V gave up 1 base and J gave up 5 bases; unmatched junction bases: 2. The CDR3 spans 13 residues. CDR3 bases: TGCGCCAGCAGCCAAGGGGAGGGAAACGAGCAGTACTTC. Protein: CASSQGEGNEQYF.

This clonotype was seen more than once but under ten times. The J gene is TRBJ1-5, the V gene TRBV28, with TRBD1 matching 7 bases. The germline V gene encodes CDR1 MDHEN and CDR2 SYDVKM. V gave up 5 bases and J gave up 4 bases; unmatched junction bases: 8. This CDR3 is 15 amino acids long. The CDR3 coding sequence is TGTGCCAGCAGTCCTCAGACAGGGCAGAATCAGCCCCAGCATTTT. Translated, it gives CASSPQTGQNQPQHF.

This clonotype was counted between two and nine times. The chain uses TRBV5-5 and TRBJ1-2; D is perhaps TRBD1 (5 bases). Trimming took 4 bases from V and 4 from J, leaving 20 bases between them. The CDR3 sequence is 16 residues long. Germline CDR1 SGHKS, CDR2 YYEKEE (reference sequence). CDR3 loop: CASSQIGEGLGYGYTF. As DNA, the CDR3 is TGTGCCAGCAGCCAGATCGGTGAGGGGCTGGGCTATGGCTACACCTTC.

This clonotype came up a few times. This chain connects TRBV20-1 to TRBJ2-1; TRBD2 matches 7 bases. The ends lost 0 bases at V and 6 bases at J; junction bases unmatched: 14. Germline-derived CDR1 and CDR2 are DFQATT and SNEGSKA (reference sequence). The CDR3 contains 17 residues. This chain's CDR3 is CSARDSLGLREINEQFF. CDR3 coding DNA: TGCAGTGCTAGAGATTCTTTGGGTTTGCGGGAGATCAATGAGCAGTTCTTC.

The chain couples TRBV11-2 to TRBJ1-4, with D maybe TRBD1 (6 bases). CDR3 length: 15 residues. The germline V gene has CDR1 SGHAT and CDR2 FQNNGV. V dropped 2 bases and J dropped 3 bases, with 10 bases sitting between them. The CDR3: CASSLNRVANEKLFF. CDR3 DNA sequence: TGTGCCAGCAGCTTAAACAGGGTTGCTAATGAAAAACTGTTTTTT.